These 25 T cell receptor beta chains were sequenced from one sample in a study of early T cells in non-severe SARS-CoV-2 infection. TCRdb called the 5' RACE reads again in MiXCR, with one record for every CDR3 protein. Of about 59,000 distinct CDR3 sequences in the sample, around 13% are singletons; the top ten hold roughly 9.3%. The sample was whole blood, taken at baseline. These receptors all come from an adult who was a healthcare worker with PCR-confirmed SARS-CoV-2 infection or an uninfected control (not recorded which).

This clonotype occurred many times. The chain combines TRBV20-1 with TRBJ1-1, with D perhaps matching TRBD1 (6 bases). The ends were cut back, 6 bases at V and 11 bases at J, with 16 bases in the middle. This CDR3 comprises 11 residues. Germline CDR1 DFQATT, CDR2 SNEGSKA (reference sequence). The CDR3 region has the DNA TGCAGTGCGGCAACAGGGTATACTGCTTTCTTT. This sequence encodes CSAATGYTAFF.

The CDR3 spells CATSDLGDTEKLFF. The CDR3, as DNA: TGTGCCACCAGTGATTTGGGGGACACTGAAAAACTGTTTTTT. The chain recombines TRBV24-1 with TRBJ1-4; TRBD1 is a possible D gene (6 bases). Germline-derived CDR1 and CDR2 are KGHDR and SFDVKD. This CDR3 has 14 residues. Trimming took off 0 bases at V and 7 bases at J, with 8 bases between the two ends.

V is TRBV28 and J is TRBJ2-5, with 8 bases aligning to TRBD2. V gave up 5 bases and J gave up 5 bases; unmatched junction bases: 16. CDR1 MDHEN and CDR2 SYDVKM come from the germline V gene. The CDR3 is made up of 17 amino acids. DNA of the CDR3: TGTGCCAGCAGTCCGCGCGGGAGGAAAGGGTCGTTGGAGACCCAGTACTTC. It yields the protein CASSPRGRKGSLETQYF.

The chain is built from TRBV30 and TRBJ2-2, with 7 nucleotides matching TRBD2. The CDR3 runs to 15 residues. Germline assignment: CDR1 GTSNPN and CDR2 SVGIG (reference sequence). Losses at the gene ends were 6 bases for V and 3 bases for J; bases not matched to a gene: 10. The CDR3 DNA reads TGTGCCTGTCTAGAGCGGGATATCGACACCGGGGAGCTGTTTTTT. It codes for CACLERDIDTGELFF. The full variable domain, completed using reference TRBV30 and TRBJ2-2, is SQTIHQWPATLVQPVGSPLSLECTVEGTSNPNLYWYRQAAGRGLQLLFYSVGIGQISSEVPQNLSASRPQDRQFILSSKKLLLSDSGFYLCACLERDIDTGELFFGEGSRLTVL.

In this sample, this clonotype turned up many times. This chain connects TRBV3-1 to TRBJ2-3, with unresolved D. Germline V gene sequence: CDR1 LGHDT, CDR2 YNNKEL (reference sequence). The CDR3 length is 13 residues. V lost 0 bases and J 4 bases, leaving 5 bases between the germline ends. The CDR3 region is CASSQENSDTQYF. The CDR3 DNA is TGTGCCAGCAGCCAAGAAAATTCAGATACGCAGTATTTT.

There are many counts of this clonotype. The V and J genes are TRBV28 and TRBJ2-3; D is undetermined. The CDR3 sequence is 18 residues long. Germline V lookup: CDR1 MDHEN, CDR2 SYDVKM. V lost 3 bases to trimming and J lost 2 bases, with 21 bases between them. The DNA of the CDR3 is TGTGCCAGCAGTTTCTCCTGGACCCCCCCGAAGCCCACAGATACGCAGTATTTT. Its translation: CASSFSWTPPKPTDTQYF.

This clonotype was picked up many times. In nucleotides, the CDR3 is TGTGCCAGCAGCCGGGACAGGTCCCATCAGCCCCAGCATTTT. Protein: CASSRDRSHQPQHF. This chain connects TRBV2 to TRBJ1-5, with TRBD1 identical over 8 bases. This CDR3 comprises 14 residues. CDR1 and CDR2 from the germline V gene are SNHLY and FYNNEI. V lost 6 bases to trimming and J lost 5 bases; unmatched junction nucleotides: 6. Variable domain in full (rest from reference TRBV2 and TRBJ1-5): EPEVTQTPSHQVTQMGQEVILRCVPISNHLYFYWYRQILGQKVEFLVSFYNNEISEKSEIFDDQFSVERPDGSNFTLKIRSTKLEDSAMYFCASSRDRSHQPQHFGDGTRLSIL.

This clonotype has only a few counts. The chain employs TRBV6-2 or TRBV6-3 and TRBJ1-1, with D uncertain. Trimming took off 2 bases at V and 2 bases at J, with 6 bases between the two ends. The CDR3 is made up of 13 amino acids. The germline V gene has CDR1 MNHEY and CDR2 SVGEGT. CDR3 nucleotides: TGTGCCAGCAGTTACGGTAGAAACACTGAAGCTTTCTTT. Protein product: CASSYGRNTEAFF.

The J gene is TRBJ2-1, the V gene TRBV3-1; 11 bases align to TRBD2. The germline V gene encodes CDR1 LGHDT and CDR2 YNNKEL (reference sequence). V shed 6 bases, J shed 4 bases, and the junction held 8 bases outside the gene matches. This CDR3 has 16 amino acids. CDR3 protein: CASSPKTSGIYNEQFF. For the CDR3, the DNA is TGTGCCAGCAGTCCGAAGACTAGCGGGATTTACAATGAGCAGTTCTTC.

This clonotype came up a few times. The chain links TRBV11-3 to TRBJ2-4; perhaps TRBD2 as D (6 bases). Between the trimmed V and J ends, which lost 5 bases and 6 bases, there was a span of 11 bases. CDR3 size: 13 residues. Germline CDR1 reads SGHNT; CDR2 reads YENEEA. The CDR3 is CASSGDGGNIQYF. The CDR3 DNA is TGTGCCAGCAGCGGAGACGGGGGAAACATTCAGTACTTC.

This chain links TRBV15 with TRBJ2-7, with a tentative D call TRBD1 (6 bases). From germline, CDR1 is LNHNV and CDR2 YYDKDF (reference sequence). The CDR3 sequence is 16 residues long. Trimming pared 1 base from V and 5 bases from J, leaving 18 bases between. The CDR3 here is CATSRGTDTLVDEQYF. The CDR3 region has the DNA TGTGCCACCAGCAGAGGGACAGACACCCTGGTCGACGAGCAGTACTTC.

There are a few counts of this clonotype. This rearrangement joins TRBV29-1 to TRBJ2-1; the D gene is possibly TRBD1 (5 bases). Trimming left V 0 bases short and J 4 bases short, with 7 bases between. Germline CDR1 reads SQVTM; CDR2 reads ANQGSEA. The CDR3 is 13 amino acids. This CDR3 is CSVEDDRYNEQFF. DNA of the CDR3: TGCAGCGTTGAAGATGACAGATACAATGAGCAGTTCTTC.

The V call is TRBV7-8, the J call TRBJ1-4, with D possibly TRBD1 on 5 matching bases. In germline, CDR1 is SGHVS, CDR2 FQNEAQ. The CDR3 contains 15 residues. Trimming stripped 5 bases from V and 8 bases from J, with 18 bases between. The CDR3 DNA is TGTGCCAGCAGCATCCCGGGGGGGTTTAGGGAAAAACTGTTTTTT. It is translated as CASSIPGGFREKLFF.

This clonotype occurred a few times. The chain combines TRBV27 with TRBJ1-5; D is undetermined. The CDR3 consists of 13 residues. The V gene's germline CDR1 is MNHEY and CDR2 SMNVEV (reference sequence). Trimming cost V 2 bases and J 7 bases, with 9 bases left between them. CDR3 nucleotide sequence: TGTGCCAGCAGTTTACACAGCTTACAGCCCCAGCATTTT. Translated, it gives CASSLHSLQPQHF.

The table lists this clonotype with a few counts. The V and J genes are TRBV6-2 or TRBV6-3 and TRBJ2-7; tentatively, D is TRBD1 (6 bases). The germline V gene has CDR1 MNHEY and CDR2 SVGEGT. The germline V and J ends were trimmed by 3 bases and 9 bases, with 21 bases remaining between them. This CDR3 region has 15 residues. The CDR3 nucleotides are TGTGCCAGCAGTTATACCGGGACATGGGAGTCCGGGCAGTACTTC. Translation gives CASSYTGTWESGQYF.

The gene calls are TRBV5-1 and TRBJ2-5; D unresolved. CDR1 is SGHRS, CDR2 YFSETQ, per germline. The CDR3 is 14 residues long. The V end lost 6 bases, the J end lost 5 bases, and 17 bases lay between the germline ends. The CDR3 spells CASTQKGPGETQYF. CDR3 bases: TGCGCCAGCACCCAGAAGGGTCCTGGGGAGACCCAGTACTTC.

This clonotype was picked up a small number of times. The chain joins TRBV6-2 or TRBV6-3 to TRBJ1-2, with 9 bases identical to TRBD1. The CDR3 runs 14 residues. In germline, CDR1 is MNHEY, CDR2 SVGEGT. J was trimmed by 3 bases and V by 4 bases; bases with no gene match: 3. The CDR3 loop reads CASSLDRGDYGYTF. CDR3 DNA sequence: TGTGCCAGCAGTTTGGACAGGGGCGACTATGGCTACACCTTC.

The chain joins TRBV20-1 to TRBJ2-3; D not certain. The V end lost 3 bases, the J end lost 5 bases, and 9 bases lay between the germline ends. Germline-derived CDR1 and CDR2 are DFQATT and SNEGSKA (reference sequence). CDR3 length: 12 residues. The CDR3 DNA is TGCAGTGCTAGCCCAAGAGAAGATACGCAGTATTTT. As protein: CSASPREDTQYF.

This clonotype was seen a handful of times. The J gene is TRBJ2-7, the V gene TRBV5-1, with D possibly TRBD2 on 5 matching bases. V dropped 3 bases and J dropped 4 bases, with 8 bases sitting between them. The CDR3 runs 12 residues. The germline CDR1 and CDR2 sequences are SGHRS and YFSETQ. This chain's CDR3 is CASSYTSYEQYF. CDR3 DNA: TGCGCCAGCAGCTATACTAGTTACGAGCAGTACTTC.

Remarks on this clonotype: The germline gene is not matched at one end of the junction; a read error may be the cause. The gene calls are TRBV7-7 and TRBJ2-1, with D possibly called TRBD1 or TRBD2 (5 bases each). Germline V gene data show CDR1 as SSHAT and CDR2 as FNYEAQ (reference sequence). CDR3 size: 13 residues. The CDR3 here is CASSLGEGTEQFF. CDR3 sequence (DNA): TGTGCTAGCAGCTTAGGCGAGGGGACTGAGCAGTTCTTC.

This clonotype was seen at least ten times. This chain joins TRBV28 and TRBJ2-1; 8 nucleotides match TRBD2. The CDR3 loop spans 14 amino acids. The junction had 10 bases not matched to a gene; V was cut back by 3 bases and J by 12 bases. Germline CDR1 MDHEN, CDR2 SYDVKM. The CDR3 reads CASSFMSGGGAQFF. CDR3 DNA: TGTGCCAGCAGTTTTATGAGCGGGGGCGGCGCGCAGTTCTTC.

This clonotype appeared many times. V is TRBV7-8 and J is TRBJ1-2, with 7 bases matching TRBD1. Germline V gene data show CDR1 as SGHVS and CDR2 as FQNEAQ. CDR3 length: 14 residues. Trimming removed 5 bases from V and 4 bases from J; junction bases left unmatched: 7. CDR3 DNA sequence: TGTGCCAGCAGCCAAGACAGGGTCCCCTATGGCTACACCTTC. Translated, it gives CASSQDRVPYGYTF.

The rearrangement uses TRBV20-1 and TRBJ1-5, with D possibly TRBD1 on 5 matching bases. Trimming took off 4 bases at V and 1 base at J, with 11 bases between the two ends. The V gene's germline CDR1 is DFQATT and CDR2 SNEGSKA (reference sequence). There are 14 residues in the CDR3. The CDR3 sequence is CSAKRGASNQPQHF. The CDR3 DNA is TGCAGTGCTAAGAGGGGCGCAAGCAATCAGCCCCAGCATTTT.

This clonotype was counted at least ten times. The chain joins TRBV4-1 to TRBJ2-1; 7 bases line up with TRBD1. The length of the CDR3 is 13 residues. Germline values: CDR1 MGHRA, CDR2 YSYEKL. J lost 9 bases, V lost 0 bases, and 2 bases had no gene match. The DNA of the CDR3 is TGCGCCAGCAGCCAAGACAGGGGGATTGAGCAGTTCTTC. This gives the protein CASSQDRGIEQFF.

J is TRBJ2-5 and V is TRBV18, with a possible D match to TRBD2 (6 bases). Trimming took off 3 bases at V and 5 bases at J, with 13 bases between the two ends. This CDR3 has 14 residues. Germline CDR1 KGHSH, CDR2 LQKENI. As DNA, the CDR3 is TGTGCCAGCTCACCGGGGGGAGCATGGGAGACCCAGTACTTC. Translation: CASSPGGAWETQYF.